One and the same sample provided the 22 T cell receptor beta chains below, sequenced in a study of blood T cell repertoires in COVID-19. Generated by immunoSEQ multiplex PCR, the TCRdb table keeps only in-frame clones and is missing some. The sample shows some 290,000 clones, around nine tenths of them seen only once. The sequenced material came from peripheral blood. The receptors derive from a woman aged 30 to 39 with COVID-19, enrolled during active disease.

This clone was observed a handful of times. The genes are TRBV6-2 or TRBV6-3 and TRBJ2-7, with D unresolved. Germline V gene data show CDR1 as MNHEY and CDR2 as SVGEGT. V lost 0 bases and J lost 2, with 17 bases in between. The CDR3 totals 17 residues. DNA for the CDR3: TGTGCCAGCAGTTACTCGAGTGGTTCCTCCTACCCCTACGAGCAGTACTTC. Its protein is CASSYSSGSSYPYEQYF.

This chain links TRBV6-5 with TRBJ2-3, with a possible D match to TRBD1 (6 bases). V was clipped by 10 bases and J by 0 bases, with 14 bases between them. CDR3 length: 14 residues. Germline V gives CDR1 MNHEY, CDR2 SVGAGI. The CDR3 nucleotides read TGTGCCACATCCCGGGACACTAGCACAGATACGCAGTATTTT. This translates into CATSRDTSTDTQYF.

The V gene is TRBV18, the J gene TRBJ2-7; 8 bases are a match to TRBD1. This CDR3 spans 15 amino acids. The germline gives CDR1 KGHSH, CDR2 LQKENI. V gave up 1 base and J gave up 4 bases; unmatched junction bases: 6. CDR3 amino acids: CASSPRQGARYEQYF. For the CDR3, the DNA is TGTGCCAGCTCACCACGGCAGGGGGCGAGGTACGAGCAGTACTTC.

The rearrangement joins TRBV28 to TRBJ1-2; 9 bases fit TRBD1. The V gene's germline CDR1 is MDHEN and CDR2 SYDVKM. J was trimmed by 4 bases and V by 1 base; bases with no gene match: 10. The CDR3 covers 17 residues. In nucleotides, the CDR3 is TGTGCCAGCAGTTTATTAACAGGGGGCATTTCCGGCTATGGCTACACCTTC. Its protein is CASSLLTGGISGYGYTF.

The chain carries TRBV3-1 (or the pseudogene TRBV3-2) and TRBJ2-3; D call uncertain. The ends were cut back, 2 bases at V and 3 bases at J, with 12 bases in the middle. This CDR3 has 15 amino acids. Germline CDR1 LGHDT, CDR2 YNNKEL (reference sequence). This CDR3 is CASSQTGFWTDTQYF. In DNA form, the CDR3 reads TGTGCCAGCAGCCAAACCGGGTTCTGGACAGATACGCAGTATTTT.

The rearrangement links TRBV10-1 to TRBJ1-5; 7 bases are shared with TRBD1. The length of the CDR3 is 17 residues. Germline V lookup: CDR1 WNHNN, CDR2 SYGVQD (reference sequence). The ends lost 3 bases at V and 0 bases at J; junction bases unmatched: 8. This CDR3 is CASSDEQGINSNQPQHF. The CDR3 nucleotides read TGCGCCAGCAGTGATGAACAGGGGATAAATAGCAATCAGCCCCAGCATTTT.

The chain joins TRBV19 to TRBJ1-1, with D uncertain. Germline assignment: CDR1 LNHDA and CDR2 SQIVND (reference sequence). CDR3 length equals 15 residues. Trimming shortened V by 0 bases and J by 1 base, and 9 bases separated the two germline ends. The CDR3 reads CASSIDRKQNTEAFF. The CDR3 nucleotides are TGTGCCAGTAGTATAGACAGGAAGCAGAACACTGAAGCTTTCTTT.

V and J are TRBV5-6 and TRBJ2-1; D possibly corresponds to TRBD2 (6 bases). Germline loops: CDR1 SGHDT, CDR2 YYEEEE. CDR3 length: 16 amino acids. Trimming pared 0 bases from V and 7 bases from J, leaving 17 bases between. The CDR3 DNA reads TGTGCCAGCAGCTTGGGGGTGACTAGAGCAGCAAATGAGCAGTTCTTC. It codes for CASSLGVTRAANEQFF.

The chain uses TRBV5-5 and TRBJ1-6; 10 bases are a match to TRBD1. The germline V gene has CDR1 SGHKS and CDR2 YYEKEE (reference sequence). Trimming at V came to 2 bases and at J to 10 bases, leaving 6 bases not matched to a gene. This CDR3 is built from 15 residues. The CDR3 coding sequence is TGTGCCAGCAGCTTTCGAGGACAGGGGGGATCACCCCTCCACTTT. This sequence encodes CASSFRGQGGSPLHF.

In regard to this clone: The sample has other DNA sequences that encode this CDR3 too. The gene calls are TRBV19 and TRBJ2-7; D unclear. Trimming took off 1 base at V and 1 base at J, with 5 bases between the two ends. The CDR3 is made up of 13 amino acids. Germline assignment: CDR1 LNHDA and CDR2 SQIVND (reference sequence). In DNA form, the CDR3 reads TGTGCCAGTAGTATAGGCCAGTCCTACGAGCAGTACTTC. Protein product: CASSIGQSYEQYF.

The J gene is TRBJ2-7, the V gene TRBV7-9; 7 nucleotides match TRBD1. Germline loops: CDR1 SEHNR, CDR2 FQNEAQ (reference sequence). V gave up 5 bases and J gave up 3 bases; unmatched junction bases: 7. The CDR3 spans 14 residues. For the CDR3, the DNA is TGTGCCAGCAGCCAGGGGGACGGCAACTACGAGCAGTACTTC. It specifies CASSQGDGNYEQYF. The full variable domain, in which reference TRBV7-9 and TRBJ2-7 provide the parts outside the CDR3, is DTGVSQNPRHKITKRGQNVTFRCDPISEHNRLYWYRQTLGQGPEFLTYFQNEAQLEKSRLLSDRFSAERPKGSFSTLEIQRTEQGDSAMYLCASSQGDGNYEQYFGPGTRLTVT.

The genes are TRBV11-2 and TRBJ2-7, with D perhaps matching TRBD2 (6 bases). There are 13 residues in the CDR3. Between the trimmed V and J ends, which lost 4 bases and 9 bases, there was a span of 16 bases. Per the germline V gene, CDR1 is SGHAT and CDR2 is FQNNGV. The CDR3: CASSWREFLVQYF. DNA of the CDR3: TGTGCCAGCAGCTGGAGGGAGTTTCTGGTGCAGTACTTC.

The gene calls are TRBV5-1 and TRBJ2-1; 7 bases map to TRBD2. The CDR3 loop spans 15 amino acids. Losses at the gene ends were 1 base for V and 2 bases for J; bases not matched to a gene: 3. Germline V gene sequence: CDR1 SGHRS, CDR2 YFSETQ. CDR3 nucleotides: TGCGCCAGCAGCTTGCGAGCGGGGACCTACAATGAGCAGTTCTTC. This codes for CASSLRAGTYNEQFF. The variable domain in full, completed from reference TRBV5-1 and TRBJ2-1, reads KAGVTQTPRYLIKTRGQQVTLSCSPISGHRSVSWYQQTPGQGLQFLFEYFSETQRNKGNFPGRFSGRQFSNSRSEMNVSTLELGDSALYLCASSLRAGTYNEQFFGPGTRLTVL.

This clone was seen a handful of times. The chain couples TRBV11-2 to TRBJ1-3; unclear D gene. The ends were cut back, 5 bases at V and 6 bases at J, with 11 bases in the middle. Per the germline V gene, CDR1 is SGHAT and CDR2 is FQNNGV. The CDR3 has 13 residues. The CDR3 region is CASSPNELNTIYF. CDR3 in DNA: TGTGCCAGCAGCCCAAACGAACTAAACACCATATATTTT.

This clone was observed a handful of times. The chain recombines TRBV19 with TRBJ1-4; 7 bases match TRBD1. The CDR3 extends over 16 amino acids. V was pared by 5 bases and J by 6 bases, with 12 bases of the junction left unmatched. Germline loops: CDR1 LNHDA, CDR2 SQIVND (reference sequence). The DNA of the CDR3 is TGTGCCAGTAGTGCCCCGGACAGGCCAAAGGATGAAAAACTGTTTTTT. This sequence encodes CASSAPDRPKDEKLFF.

This clone has only a few counts. The chain employs TRBV6-5 and TRBJ1-2; 10 positions match TRBD1. V trimming: 5 bases; J trimming: 4 bases; junction bases outside the gene matches: 7. CDR1 and CDR2 from the germline V gene are MNHEY and SVGAGI. The CDR3 sequence is 15 residues long. The CDR3 reads CASSRGQGGSYGYTF. CDR3 nucleotides: TGTGCCAGCAGTCGAGGACAGGGGGGTAGCTATGGCTACACCTTC.

This clone was detected a few times. The rearrangement links TRBV6-6 to TRBJ2-7; TRBD2 agrees at 9 bases. Germline-derived CDR1 and CDR2 are MNHNY and SVGAGI (reference sequence). The CDR3 spans 16 residues. V was clipped by 0 bases and J by 4 bases; unmatched bases: 7. In DNA form, the CDR3 reads TGTGCCAGCAGTTACTCGATGGCGGGGGGGGCGTACGAGCAGTACTTC. It encodes CASSYSMAGGAYEQYF.

The sample holds many counts of this clone. The chain links TRBV18 to TRBJ1-4; D not certain. The germline V gene has CDR1 KGHSH and CDR2 LQKENI. CDR3 length: 17 amino acids. The ends were cut back, 2 bases at V and 0 bases at J, with 13 bases in the middle. This chain's CDR3 is CASSPWRPLSTNEKLFF. The CDR3 nucleotides read TGTGCCAGCTCACCATGGAGGCCCCTATCAACTAATGAAAAACTGTTTTTT. Drawing the rest from reference TRBV18 and TRBJ1-4, the complete variable domain is NAGVMQNPRHLVRRRGQEARLRCSPMKGHSHVYWYRQLPEEGLKFMVYLQKENIIDESGMPKERFSAEFPKEGPSILRIQQVVRGDSAAYFCASSPWRPLSTNEKLFFGSGTQLSVL.

V and J are TRBV15 and TRBJ2-3; 7 bases line up with TRBD1. Germline-derived CDR1 and CDR2 are LNHNV and YYDKDF (reference sequence). The CDR3 totals 16 residues. After removal of 0 bases from V and 2 bases from J, the junction contained 5 bases not matched to a gene. The CDR3 spells CATSREGGEFTDTQYF. The CDR3 nucleotides read TGTGCCACCAGCAGAGAAGGGGGCGAGTTCACAGATACGCAGTATTTT.

The CDR3 DNA is TGTGCCAGTAGTCTGGACAGCTACAATGAGCAGTTCTTC. Amino acid sequence: CASSLDSYNEQFF. The V and J genes are TRBV19 and TRBJ2-1, with a possible D match to TRBD1 (6 bases). Trimming removed 5 bases at V and 3 bases at J, with 8 bases between. This CDR3 spans 13 amino acids. Germline lookup yields CDR1 LNHDA and CDR2 SQIVND (reference sequence).

This clone has a handful of counts. The sample contains more than one DNA sequence encoding this CDR3. The genes are TRBV6-4 and TRBJ1-2; D ambiguous. Germline loops: CDR1 MRHNA, CDR2 SNTAGT. The CDR3 runs 15 residues. The ends were cut back, 3 bases at V and 5 bases at J, with 16 bases in the middle. This CDR3 reads CASSDLVGRRYGYTF. The CDR3 DNA follows: TGTGCCAGCAGTGATCTGGTAGGGAGAAGATATGGCTACACCTTC.

V and J are TRBV5-1 and TRBJ1-1; D gene uncertain. This CDR3 region has 13 residues. V lost 1 base to trimming and J lost 4 bases, with 8 bases between them. Germline V gene data show CDR1 as SGHRS and CDR2 as YFSETQ. This CDR3 is CASSLSGFTEAFF. DNA for the CDR3: TGCGCCAGCAGCTTGAGCGGTTTCACTGAAGCTTTCTTT.